One sample yielded the 22 T cell receptor beta chains listed below, sequenced in a study of OX40 agonist ivuxolimab in advanced cancers. Using immunoSEQ multiplex PCR, the repertoire was profiled, and TCRdb retains in-frame clones only, with some absent. The sample yields about 73,000 clones, under 90% seen once. This specimen consisted of CD4+ or CD8+ T cells sorted from blood, obtained in a trial of the OX40 agonist ivuxolimab. The receptors originated from an adult with an advanced solid tumor such as melanoma, head and neck, liver or kidney cancer.

The rearrangement joins TRBV6-6 to TRBJ2-3, with 14 bases matching TRBD2. V lost 7 bases and J lost 4; bases outside the gene matches: 4. This CDR3 contains 15 residues. CDR1 is MNHNY and CDR2 is SVGAGI in the germline V gene (reference sequence). The CDR3 here is CASIRLAGGPDTQYF. As DNA, the CDR3 is TGTGCCAGCATCAGACTAGCGGGAGGGCCAGATACGCAGTATTTT.

The V gene is TRBV27, the J gene TRBJ2-5, with 11 bases lining up with TRBD2. Trimming removed 4 bases from V and 2 bases from J; junction bases left unmatched: 6. Germline V CDR1 and CDR2: MNHEY, SMNVEV (reference sequence). CDR3 length: 16 amino acids. CDR3 residues: CASSSPSSGGQETQYF. CDR3 nucleotide sequence: TGTGCCAGCAGTTCCCCCTCTAGCGGGGGGCAAGAGACCCAGTACTTC.

V is TRBV5-1 and J is TRBJ2-1; D tentatively reads TRBD1 or TRBD2 (5 bases each). The CDR3 extends over 15 amino acids. V gave up 0 bases and J gave up 2 bases, with 9 bases separating them. CDR1 SGHRS and CDR2 YFSETQ come from the germline V gene. CDR3: CASSLGGTTYNEQFF. DNA of the CDR3: TGCGCCAGCAGCTTGGGGGGGACCACCTACAATGAGCAGTTCTTC.

This clone was counted once. The chain uses TRBV19 and TRBJ2-7; D is undetermined. Germline V lookup: CDR1 LNHDA, CDR2 SQIVND (reference sequence). Trimming pared 6 bases from V and 2 bases from J, leaving 20 bases between. The CDR3 runs to 16 residues. CDR3 sequence: CASSDLNPGPAYEQYF. CDR3 sequence (DNA): TGTGCCAGTAGCGATCTGAACCCCGGGCCTGCCTACGAGCAGTACTTC. Based on the CDR3 plus reference TRBV19 and TRBJ2-7, the full variable domain is DGGITQSPKYLFRKEGQNVTLSCEQNLNHDAMYWYRQDPGQGLRLIYYSQIVNDFQKGDIAEGYSVSREKKESFPLTVTSAQKNPTAFYLCASSDLNPGPAYEQYFGPGTRLTVT.

The V call is TRBV7-2, the J call TRBJ1-2; no reliable D call. Germline CDR1 SGHTA, CDR2 FQGNSA. The germline V and J ends were trimmed by 2 bases and 3 bases, with 13 bases remaining between them. The CDR3 covers 15 residues. CDR3 nucleotide sequence: TGTGCCAGCAGCTTAATAGCTGACAAGGACTATGGCTACACCTTC. This encodes CASSLIADKDYGYTF.

The rearrangement links TRBV27 to TRBJ1-6; a weak D match, TRBD1 (5 bases). The germline CDR1 and CDR2 sequences are MNHEY and SMNVEV (reference sequence). The CDR3 contains 16 residues. Trimming shortened V by 2 bases and J by 7 bases, and 15 bases separated the two germline ends. CDR3 protein: CASSLEGPRGNSPLHF. CDR3 nucleotide sequence: TGTGCCAGCAGTTTAGAAGGTCCCCGGGGGAATTCACCCCTCCACTTT.

The chain combines TRBV4-3 with TRBJ1-5; 7 bases match TRBD1. The CDR3 has 17 residues. Germline CDR1 reads LGHNA; CDR2 reads YSLEER. The junction had 8 bases not matched to a gene; V was cut back by 1 base and J by 2 bases. CDR3 loop: CASSQAPAGTGNQPQHF. In DNA form, the CDR3 reads TGCGCCAGCAGCCAAGCCCCCGCCGGGACAGGCAATCAGCCCCAGCATTTT.

The rearrangement links TRBV28 to TRBJ2-5; D may be TRBD1 (5 bases). Trimming pared 1 base from V and 1 base from J, leaving 19 bases between. CDR1 is MDHEN and CDR2 is SYDVKM in the germline V gene. There are 18 residues in the CDR3. The CDR3, as DNA: TGTGCCAGCAGTTTATCAGGGCTACTAAGGACCTTCCAAGAGACCCAGTACTTC. It specifies CASSLSGLLRTFQETQYF.

V is TRBV19 and J is TRBJ2-5; no reliable D call. The CDR3 spans 12 residues. The V end lost 4 bases, the J end lost 7 bases, and 10 bases lay between the germline ends. CDR1 LNHDA and CDR2 SQIVND come from the germline V gene (reference sequence). The CDR3 loop is CASSNRDGTQYF. As DNA, the CDR3 is TGTGCCAGTAGTAATAGAGATGGGACCCAGTACTTC.

A few counts support this clone. The rearrangement links TRBV19 to TRBJ1-5, with D tentatively TRBD1 (5 bases). Between the trimmed V and J ends, which lost 7 bases and 7 bases, there was a span of 20 bases. The CDR3 contains 15 residues. CDR1 is LNHDA and CDR2 is SQIVND in the germline V gene (reference sequence). The CDR3 protein is CASTDAGSRGQPQHF. Here the CDR3 DNA reads TGTGCCAGTACGGATGCAGGGAGTCGGGGCCAGCCCCAGCATTTT.

The rearrangement links TRBV5-1 to TRBJ2-6; D unclear. The CDR3 extends over 15 amino acids. V shed 6 bases and J shed 0 bases, with 10 bases lying between them. From germline, CDR1 is SGHRS and CDR2 YFSETQ. Here the CDR3 DNA reads TGCGCCAGCAAGTACACGGGCTCTGGGGCCAACGTCCTGACTTTC. This gives the protein CASKYTGSGANVLTF.

The chain combines TRBV7-2 with TRBJ2-5; TRBD2 might be the D (5 bases). CDR3 size: 14 residues. CDR1 SGHTA and CDR2 FQGNSA come from the germline V gene. Trimming stripped 1 base from V and 3 bases from J, with 9 bases between. CDR3 in DNA: TGTGCCAGCAGCTTAGGCGTTAGCGAAGAGACCCAGTACTTC. Encoded protein: CASSLGVSEETQYF.

The rearrangement links TRBV7-2 to TRBJ1-4; 9 bases agree with TRBD1. CDR3 length equals 14 residues. With 5 bases clipped from V and 8 bases from J, the junction kept 6 bases outside the gene matches. Germline V gives CDR1 SGHTA, CDR2 FQGNSA. The CDR3 is CASSRDRAREKLFF. In DNA, the CDR3 is TGTGCCAGCAGCCGGGACAGGGCAAGGGAAAAACTGTTTTTT.

This clone was observed a few times. This chain uses TRBV2 with TRBJ1-1; 7 bases map to TRBD1. Germline assignment: CDR1 SNHLY and CDR2 FYNNEI. CDR3 size: 12 residues. J was trimmed by 5 bases and V by 6 bases; bases with no gene match: 3. This CDR3 is CASSSRGTEAFF. The CDR3 coding sequence is TGTGCCAGCAGCTCCAGGGGGACTGAAGCTTTCTTT.

V usage is TRBV5-5 and J usage is TRBJ1-5, with TRBD1 matching over 7 bases. With V trimmed by 5 bases and J by 4 bases, 15 bases remained unmatched. From germline, CDR1 is SGHKS and CDR2 YYEKEE (reference sequence). The CDR3 is made up of 17 amino acids. The CDR3 coding sequence is TGTGCCAGCAGTAGGGGGGACAGCCTAATCGGGAATCAGCCCCAGCATTTT. Protein sequence: CASSRGDSLIGNQPQHF. Full variable domain (remainder filled in from reference TRBV5-5 and TRBJ1-5): DAGVTQSPTHLIKTRGQQVTLRCSPISGHKSVSWYQQVLGQGPQFIFQYYEKEERGRGNFPDRFSARQFPNYSSELNVNALLLGDSALYLCASSRGDSLIGNQPQHFGDGTRLSIL.

The chain recombines TRBV7-2 with TRBJ2-3, with 12 bases lining up with TRBD2. The V gene's germline CDR1 is SGHTA and CDR2 FQGNSA. The junction had 12 bases not matched to a gene; V was cut back by 5 bases and J by 3 bases. The CDR3 is 18 residues long. CDR3 sequence (DNA): TGTGCCAGCAGCCTAGGGACTAGCGGGCCCGAAGGGACAGATACGCAGTATTTT. Translating it yields CASSLGTSGPEGTDTQYF.

The rearrangement joins TRBV12-5 to TRBJ1-1; 7 nucleotides match TRBD1. CDR3 size: 12 residues. Germline loops: CDR1 LGHNT, CDR2 FRNRAP. The J segment lost 11 bases and the V segment lost 5 bases, leaving 8 bases of the junction unmatched. This CDR3 reads CASGIPDRAAFF. The DNA of the CDR3 is TGTGCTAGTGGTATCCCCGACAGGGCGGCTTTCTTT.

V gene TRBV27 combines with J gene TRBJ2-4; 7 nucleotides line up with TRBD1. Per germline, CDR1 MNHEY and CDR2 SMNVEV (reference sequence). This CDR3 comprises 15 residues. V was pared by 3 bases and J by 4 bases, with 6 bases of the junction left unmatched. CDR3 in DNA: TGTGCCAGCAGTTTGCACATACAGGGGAAAAACATTCAGTACTTC. This encodes CASSLHIQGKNIQYF.

The rearrangement links TRBV11-3 to TRBJ2-7, with D unclear. This CDR3 has 14 amino acids. Germline V gene lookup returns CDR1 SGHNT and CDR2 YENEEA. Trimming removed 4 bases from V and 0 bases from J, with 10 bases in between. CDR3 in amino acids: CASSSDLSSYEQYF. DNA for the CDR3: TGTGCCAGCAGCTCCGACCTGAGCTCCTACGAGCAGTACTTC.

The chain links TRBV7-2 to TRBJ1-1; 8 positions agree with TRBD1. V lost 6 bases and J lost 1; bases outside the gene matches: 4. Per the germline V gene, CDR1 is SGHTA and CDR2 is FQGNSA. CDR3 size: 14 residues. CDR3 loop: CASRTGAQNTEAFF. The CDR3 DNA reads TGTGCCAGCAGGACAGGGGCGCAGAACACTGAAGCTTTCTTT.

Remarks on this clone: The DNA is left out, because the CDR3 cannot be placed on it with certainty; the CDR3 is given as TCRdb lists it. The chain employs TRBV27 and TRBJ1-2. A total of 15 residues make up the CDR3, ends included. The germline V gene encodes CDR1 MNHEY and CDR2 SMNVEV (reference sequence). CDR3 residues: CASSSSNGGGGGYTF.

The rearrangement joins TRBV7-3 to TRBJ2-1; TRBD1 might be the D (6 bases). Germline V gene data show CDR1 as SGHTA and CDR2 as FQGTGA. This CDR3 is 13 amino acids long. With 5 bases removed from V and 9 bases from J, the gap between germline ends came to 14 bases. The CDR3 DNA reads TGTGCCAGCAGCCGAGGACAGTCGGGTGAGCAGTTCTTC. Its protein is CASSRGQSGEQFF.